This is a list of T cell receptor beta chains from one sample in a study of blood T cell repertoires in COVID-19. Here immunoSEQ multiplex PCR was the method, and the copy in TCRdb shows in-frame clones only, minus some. The sample holds under 250,000 clones; under 90% are singletons and the top ten take approximately 1.8%. The sequenced sample consisted of PBMCs or T cells enriched from blood (not recorded which). All receptors come from a man between 60 and 75 years old who had recovered from COVID-19. CDR3s include the opening cysteine and the closing phenylalanine or tryptophan. D genes are given only for firm matches. Clone sizes are given selectively: once, few, many, or a class where the clone is expanded.

NA	TRBV7-8	TRBJ1-2	NA	TGTGCCAGCAGCTTAGCGCAGGGTTTGCAGGATGGCTACACCTTC	CASSLAQGLQDGYTF
NA	TRBV6-5	TRBJ2-5	NA	TGTGCCAGCAGTCGGGAGACCCAGTACTTC	CASSRETQYF
TRBD2	TRBV5-4	TRBJ2-7	few	TGTGCCAGCAGCTTGGGCTCGCGGGGGTCTGGCTACGAGCAGTACTTC	CASSLGSRGSGYEQYF
NA	TRBV18	TRBJ1-3	few	TGTGCCAGCTCACCCACGGGGGTGGACTCTGGAAACACCATATATTTT	CASSPTGVDSGNTIYF
NA	TRBV24-1	TRBJ2-7	NA	TGTGCCACCAGTGACCCAAAATCCTACGAGCAGTACTTC	CATSDPKSYEQYF
TRBD2	TRBV5-4	TRBJ2-5	NA	TGTGCCAGCAGCTTGGCCTCTAGCGGGGGCCAAGAGACCCAGTACTTC	CASSLASSGGQETQYF
TRBD2	TRBV3-1/TRBV3-2	TRBJ2-3	NA	TGTGCCAGCAGCCAAGGGTGGGGGAGGGGCACAGATACGCAGTATTTT	CASSQGWGRGTDTQYF
NA	TRBV7-9	TRBJ1-3	NA	TGTGCCAGCAGCTTAGCGCGGGTTCCCTCTGGAAACACCATATATTTT	CASSLARVPSGNTIYF
NA	TRBV2	TRBJ2-7	NA	TGTGCCAGTGGACTGCAGTACGAGCAGTACTTC	CASGLQYEQYF
NA	TRBV5-6	TRBJ1-2	NA	TGTGCCAGCAGCTTGGTGCACAGCTATGGCTACACCTTC	CASSLVHSYGYTF
NA	TRBV7-2	TRBJ2-5	NA	TGTGCCAGCAGCTTACGGGGGAACCAAGAGACCCAGTACTTC	CASSLRGNQETQYF
TRBD2	TRBV5-1	TRBJ2-1	few	TGCGCCAGCAGCCCGAGGGGCGCGGTGCGGGGGGGATACAATGAGCAGTTCTTC	CASSPRGAVRGGYNEQFF
NA	TRBV7-9	TRBJ2-3	once	TGTGCCAGCATCGCCGGCCGGGGGGCTTGGTCAGATACGCAGTATTTT	CASIAGRGAWSDTQYF
TRBD1	TRBV5-4	TRBJ2-2	NA	TGTGCCAGCAGCTTGGGGACAGGGGACGGCACCGGGGAGCTGTTTTTT	CASSLGTGDGTGELFF
TRBD1	TRBV4-3	TRBJ1-2	NA	TGCGCCAGCAGCCGGGGACAGGGGTTTAGAGGAGGCTACACCTTC	CASSRGQGFRGGYTF
NA	TRBV29-1	TRBJ2-7	NA	TGCAGCGTTGATGACTCCCCCCACCGGGACACTAGTTTTTACGAGCAGTACTTC	CSVDDSPHRDTSFYEQYF
NA	TRBV10-3	TRBJ2-7	NA	TGTGCCATCCTGACAGGTCGGAGCGAGCAGTACTTC	CAILTGRSEQYF
TRBD1	TRBV7-3	TRBJ2-7	NA	TGTGCCAGCAGCTCGGACAGGGGACGCGAGCAGTACTTC	CASSSDRGREQYF
NA	TRBV10-3	TRBJ2-7	NA	TGTGCCATCGGTCTGGCGGGCGAGCAGTACTTC	CAIGLAGEQYF
NA	TRBV21-1	TRBJ2-3	once	TGTGCCAGCAGCAAAGGGGCGGTGGGGGGGAGCACAGATACGCAGTATTTT	CASSKGAVGGSTDTQYF
NA	TRBV18	TRBJ1-1	NA	TGTGCCAGCTCACTGGTGATCGGTCTGGCTTTCTTT	CASSLVIGLAFF
TRBD1	TRBV2	TRBJ1-1	NA	TGTGCCAGCAGCTTCCCCCGACAGGGGGCAGGTGAAGCTTTCTTT	CASSFPRQGAGEAFF
NA	TRBV7-9	TRBJ1-6	NA	TGTGCCAGCAGCCCGCCGGGAACCTCGAATTCACCCCTCCACTTT	CASSPPGTSNSPLHF
NA	TRBV19	TRBJ1-5	NA	TGTGCCAGTAGAAGTATCTCCCTAGCAGGTCAGCCCCAGCATTTT	CASRSISLAGQPQHF
NA	TRBV2	TRBJ2-7	NA	TGTGCCAGCAGCGAGGGTTCCGAGCAGTACTTC	CASSEGSEQYF
NA	TRBV4-3	TRBJ2-1	NA	TGCGCCAGCAGCCAAGATCAGTGGGGGGCCTACAATGAGCAGTTCTTC	CASSQDQWGAYNEQFF
NA	TRBV6-6	TRBJ1-3	NA	TGTGCCAGCAGTAACCACTTATCCGTGGCTGGAAACACCATATATTTT	CASSNHLSVAGNTIYF
NA	TRBV24-1	TRBJ1-1	NA	TGTGCCACCATAGCTCCGAACACTGAAGCTTTCTTT	CATIAPNTEAFF
NA	TRBV19	TRBJ1-1	NA	TGTGCCAGTAGGTTGACAGGAACGAACACTGAAGCTTTCTTT	CASRLTGTNTEAFF
NA	TRBV27	TRBJ2-2	NA	TGTGCCAGCAGTTTATCGAACGGAGGCAGCGGGGAGCTGTTTTTT	CASSLSNGGSGELFF
NA	TRBV14	TRBJ1-2	few	TGTGCCAGCAGCCAACTCGGGAAAGGCTATGGCTACACCTTC	CASSQLGKGYGYTF
NA	TRBV30	TRBJ1-3	NA	TGTGCCTGGAGTGTACTTAGATCCGGGGGTACCGGAAACACCATATATTTT	CAWSVLRSGGTGNTIYF
NA	TRBV4-2	TRBJ2-5	NA	TGTGCCAGCAGCCAAGAGCTGGCTCTCGAGACCCAGTACTTC	CASSQELALETQYF
NA	TRBV30	TRBJ1-4	NA	TGTGCCTGGAGTGCTGGGTTATGGTCGGAGCTTCTGTTTTTT	CAWSAGLWSELLFF
TRBD1	TRBV11-3	TRBJ2-7	NA	TGTGCCAGCAGCTGGGGACAGGGATCCGACGAGCAGTACTTC	CASSWGQGSDEQYF
NA	TRBV19	TRBJ2-5	NA	TGTGCCAGTAGTTGGGGTAGCGGCTACCAAGAGACCCAGTACTTC	CASSWGSGYQETQYF
NA	TRBV6-2/TRBV6-3	TRBJ2-5	NA	TGTGCCAGCAGTTACGTTGGGGCCGGGGAGACCCAGTACTTC	CASSYVGAGETQYF
TRBD1	TRBV3-1/TRBV3-2	TRBJ1-4	NA	TGTGCCAGCAGCCGGGGACAGGGAAGTTCGGAAAAACTGTTTTTT	CASSRGQGSSEKLFF
TRBD1	TRBV2	TRBJ1-3	NA	TGTGCCACAGGGACAGGACCTGGAAACACCATATATTTT	CATGTGPGNTIYF